The next 21 T cell receptor beta chains were all read from a single sample in a study of cytomegalovirus exposure and HLA in healthy donors. PCR used 60 Vbeta primers and 13 Jbeta primers. Data came from immunoSEQ multiplex PCR; TCRdb stores just in-frame clones and leaves some out. The table lists hundreds of thousands of clones, roughly four fifths of them singletons. The sample taken for sequencing was PBMCs. The source of these receptors is a girl under 18 in good health and CMV-seronegative.

The chain recombines TRBV29-1 with TRBJ1-2, with a possible D match to TRBD1 (5 bases). This CDR3 is built from 20 residues. Between the trimmed V and J ends, which lost 0 bases and 4 bases, there was a span of 30 bases. Germline assignment: CDR1 SQVTM and CDR2 ANQGSEA. CDR3 sequence (DNA): TGCAGCGTTGAAGATTATGATTCTCTGGGGCAGCCTACTGGGCCCTATGGCTACACCTTC. Protein sequence: CSVEDYDSLGQPTGPYGYTF.

The chain links TRBV6-6 to TRBJ1-1; D remains unclear. The V gene's germline CDR1 is MNHNY and CDR2 SVGAGI (reference sequence). The CDR3 is made up of 12 amino acids. With 0 bases removed from V and 7 bases from J, the gap between germline ends came to 6 bases. The CDR3 nucleotides are TGTGCCAGCAGTTACTCGAGAGGTGAAGCTTTCTTT. It codes for CASSYSRGEAFF.

This clone appeared a few times. V usage is TRBV6-5 and J usage is TRBJ1-6; 7 nucleotides align to TRBD1. In germline, CDR1 is MNHEY, CDR2 SVGAGI. With V trimmed by 4 bases and J by 9 bases, 12 bases remained unmatched. This CDR3 contains 16 residues. The CDR3 DNA reads TGTGCCAGCAGTTTACGACCCCGACAGGGCCGTTCACCCCTCCACTTT. This sequence encodes CASSLRPRQGRSPLHF.

CDR3 DNA sequence: TGTGCCAGCAGAGCCATGGGACTCACACCGGGAGGGGCCAACGTCCTGACTTTC. It yields the protein CASRAMGLTPGGANVLTF. V is TRBV28 and J is TRBJ2-6; TRBD2 might be the D (6 bases). This CDR3 is built from 18 residues. Germline V gives CDR1 MDHEN, CDR2 SYDVKM. V was shortened by 6 bases and J by 4 bases, with 22 bases between the two germline ends.

This chain joins TRBV7-9 and TRBJ2-5; 11 positions match TRBD2. Germline V gives CDR1 SEHNR, CDR2 FQNEAQ (reference sequence). The CDR3 totals 16 residues. J was trimmed by 2 bases and V by 5 bases; bases with no gene match: 7. The CDR3 reads CASSEEGLAVQETQYF. CDR3 nucleotides: TGTGCCAGCAGCGAAGAGGGACTAGCGGTGCAAGAGACCCAGTACTTC.

The rearrangement links TRBV29-1 to TRBJ2-4; TRBD2 might be the D (5 bases). CDR3 size: 13 residues. Between the trimmed V and J ends, which lost 4 bases and 7 bases, there was a span of 14 bases. Germline CDR1 reads SQVTM; CDR2 reads ANQGSEA. The CDR3 DNA is TGCAGCGTTGTTAAACCGACGGGGAACATTCAGTACTTC. This codes for CSVVKPTGNIQYF.

The chain couples TRBV19 to TRBJ2-3, with TRBD2 matching over 9 bases. V lost 7 bases and J lost 3; bases outside the gene matches: 2. The CDR3 sequence is 13 residues long. Germline CDR1 is LNHDA and CDR2 is SQIVND (reference sequence). Here the CDR3 reads CASTREGTDTQYF. DNA of the CDR3: TGTGCCAGTACGCGGGAGGGTACAGATACGCAGTATTTT.

The chain uses TRBV7-8 and TRBJ2-5, with no clear D. The CDR3 is 15 residues long. Germline V gene data show CDR1 as SGHVS and CDR2 as FQNEAQ. Trimming removed 1 base from V and 5 bases from J, with 14 bases in between. Here the CDR3 reads CASSLDYSSLETQYF. The CDR3 nucleotides are TGTGCCAGCAGCTTAGACTACTCCTCCCTCGAGACCCAGTACTTC.

The chain is built from TRBV19 and TRBJ1-1; 8 nucleotides line up with TRBD1. The ends lost 8 bases at V and 5 bases at J; junction bases unmatched: 7. In germline, CDR1 is LNHDA, CDR2 SQIVND (reference sequence). CDR3 size: 13 residues. The chain's CDR3 is CASRQGTGTEAFF. The DNA for the CDR3 is TGTGCCAGTCGACAGGGGACCGGGACTGAAGCTTTCTTT.

The J gene is TRBJ2-1, the V gene TRBV28; 9 bases are shared with TRBD1. The V segment lost 3 bases and the J segment 4 bases; nucleotides outside the gene matches: 4. CDR3 length: 15 amino acids. Looked up from germline, CDR1 is MDHEN and CDR2 is SYDVKM. CDR3 in DNA: TGTGCCAGCAGTTTCAGACAGGGGGGATACAATGAGCAGTTCTTC. It encodes CASSFRQGGYNEQFF.

The J gene is TRBJ1-1, the V gene TRBV7-8, with a possible D match to TRBD1 (5 bases). V was trimmed by 7 bases and J by 2 bases, leaving 20 bases between them. The CDR3 spans 16 residues. The germline gives CDR1 SGHVS, CDR2 FQNEAQ. DNA for the CDR3: TGTGCCAGCAACACCCCAAGCGGGACGGCTAACACTGAAGCTTTCTTT. Protein: CASNTPSGTANTEAFF. Based on the CDR3 plus reference TRBV7-8 and TRBJ1-1, the full variable domain is GAGVSQSPRYKVAKRGQDVALRCDPISGHVSLFWYQQALGQGPEFLTYFQNEAQLDKSGLPSDRFFAERPEGSVSTLKIQRTQQEDSAVYLCASNTPSGTANTEAFFGQGTRLTVV.

The sample holds one count of this clone. The rearrangement uses TRBV7-9 and TRBJ1-1; perhaps TRBD1 as D (6 bases). The CDR3 loop spans 19 amino acids. Germline V gene data show CDR1 as SEHNR and CDR2 as FQNEAQ (reference sequence). The V end was cut by 7 bases, the J end by 0 bases, with 27 bases between. CDR3 DNA sequence: TGTGCCAGCACCAATACAGCTATAAGGGAGGGGGGGATGAACACTGAAGCTTTCTTT. It is translated as CASTNTAIREGGMNTEAFF.

The J gene is TRBJ1-2, the V gene TRBV7-2; TRBD1 matches 9 bases. The V and J ends lost 2 bases and 6 bases, in that order; junction bases with no gene match: 7. Germline CDR1 is SGHTA and CDR2 is FQGNSA. This CDR3 is 15 amino acids long. The CDR3 DNA is TGTGCCAGCAGCTTACCGGGGACAGGGCTGGATGGCTACACCTTC. It translates to CASSLPGTGLDGYTF.

A few counts support this clone. The chain is built from TRBV14 and TRBJ1-4; D is possibly TRBD1 (6 bases). CDR3 size: 13 residues. The V gene's germline CDR1 is SGHDN and CDR2 FVKESK. V dropped 2 bases and J dropped 10 bases, with 11 bases sitting between them. Written as DNA, the CDR3 is TGTGCCAGCAGCCAACAACAGGGCAGAAAACTGTTTTTT. This encodes CASSQQQGRKLFF.

The chain carries TRBV5-1 and TRBJ2-5; 7 positions agree with TRBD1. The CDR3 spans 13 residues. Germline-derived CDR1 and CDR2 are SGHRS and YFSETQ. V lost 3 bases and J lost 2; bases outside the gene matches: 1. As DNA, the CDR3 is TGCGCCAGCAGCTCACAGGGGCAAGAGACCCAGTACTTC. Amino acid sequence: CASSSQGQETQYF.

The genes are TRBV19 and TRBJ1-1; D may be TRBD1 (5 bases). CDR1 is LNHDA, CDR2 SQIVND, per germline (reference sequence). The CDR3 length is 17 residues. With 3 bases removed from V and 0 bases from J, the gap between germline ends came to 17 bases. CDR3 in DNA: TGTGCCAGTAGTATCAGGTTTGGGGGAGGCATGAACACTGAAGCTTTCTTT. It yields the protein CASSIRFGGGMNTEAFF. Looking up the rest from reference TRBV19 and TRBJ1-1 gives the full variable domain: DGGITQSPKYLFRKEGQNVTLSCEQNLNHDAMYWYRQDPGQGLRLIYYSQIVNDFQKGDIAEGYSVSREKKESFPLTVTSAQKNPTAFYLCASSIRFGGGMNTEAFFGQGTRLTVV.

The chain carries TRBV6-5 and TRBJ1-2; TRBD1 is a possible D gene (6 bases). From germline, CDR1 is MNHEY and CDR2 SVGAGI. There are 15 residues in the CDR3. Trimming shortened V by 0 bases and J by 7 bases, and 15 bases separated the two germline ends. For the CDR3, the DNA is TGTGCCAGCAGTTACTCGACTGCGGGGGCTCGTGGCTACACCTTC. This translates into CASSYSTAGARGYTF.

The DNA for the CDR3 is TGTGCCAGTAGTCCCCAATTACTGGACTCAGGAGCTGATGGCTACACCTTC. Its translation: CASSPQLLDSGADGYTF. The chain uses TRBV19 and TRBJ1-2; D gene ambiguous. The CDR3 runs to 17 residues. Trimming removed 5 bases from V and 6 bases from J, with 25 bases in between. Germline assignment: CDR1 LNHDA and CDR2 SQIVND (reference sequence). Full variable domain (rest looked up from reference TRBV19 and TRBJ1-2): DGGITQSPKYLFRKEGQNVTLSCEQNLNHDAMYWYRQDPGQGLRLIYYSQIVNDFQKGDIAEGYSVSREKKESFPLTVTSAQKNPTAFYLCASSPQLLDSGADGYTFGSGTRLTVV.

The chain carries TRBV12-1 and TRBJ2-5; the D call of TRBD2 is as the table states it, not checked on the DNA. TRBV12-1 is given as a pseudogene. CDR3 length equals 16 residues. CDR3 coding DNA: TGTGCCAGCAGCTTTCCCGGGACTAGCGGGAGGGCCAGGTCGTACTTC. It is translated as CASSFPGTSGRARSYF.

The chain joins TRBV15 to TRBJ1-5, with 8 bases aligning to TRBD1. In germline, CDR1 is LNHNV, CDR2 YYDKDF (reference sequence). CDR3 length: 18 residues. The junction had 17 bases not matched to a gene; V was cut back by 3 bases and J by 7 bases. This chain's CDR3 is CATSSRPSSGGGRQPQHF. CDR3 DNA sequence: TGTGCCACCAGCAGCCGACCTTCCTCAGGGGGCGGGAGACAGCCCCAGCATTTT.

V gene TRBV6-4 combines with J gene TRBJ1-1, with D unresolved. The V gene's germline CDR1 is MRHNA and CDR2 SNTAGT. V shed 5 bases and J shed 1 base, with 11 bases lying between them. The CDR3 totals 14 residues. The CDR3 DNA sequence: TGTGCCAGCAGTTCCTCGGCGGCGAACACTGAAGCTTTCTTT. Protein: CASSSSAANTEAFF.